These 20 T cell receptor beta chains came from one sample sequenced in a study of blood T cell repertoires in COVID-19. Clones were sequenced by immunoSEQ multiplex PCR, and TCRdb holds only the in-frame ones, with some missing. This table holds under 300,000 clones, approximately 85% found once. The material sequenced was PBMCs or T cells enriched from blood (not recorded which). The receptors were gathered from a woman aged 45 to 65 who had been exposed to COVID-19.

The V call is TRBV25-1, the J call TRBJ1-3, with TRBD1 matching over 10 bases. The CDR3 spans 16 residues. CDR1 is MGHDK, CDR2 SYGVNS, per germline. V lost 6 bases, J lost 3 bases, and 8 bases stayed unmatched. CDR3 nucleotides: TGTGCCAGCAGGGACGGACAGGGGGTAAGTGGAAACACCATATATTTT. As protein: CASRDGQGVSGNTIYF.

This sequence joins TRBV5-6 and TRBJ1-1, with unresolved D. The V gene lost 1 base and the J gene lost 6 bases, with 13 bases spanning the gap. Germline lookup yields CDR1 SGHDT and CDR2 YYEEEE. This CDR3 has 14 amino acids. The CDR3 here is CASSLTRLGAEAFF. The CDR3 DNA sequence: TGTGCCAGCAGCTTGACAAGGTTAGGAGCTGAAGCTTTCTTT.

The rearrangement joins TRBV19 to TRBJ1-1; D unclear. The CDR3 extends over 13 amino acids. CDR1 and CDR2 (germline): LNHDA, SQIVND (reference sequence). Trimming removed 3 bases at V and 1 base at J, with 6 bases between. This CDR3 reads CASSMGANTEAFF. CDR3 nucleotides: TGTGCCAGTAGTATGGGAGCGAACACTGAAGCTTTCTTT.

This chain uses TRBV28 with TRBJ1-1; a possible D gene is TRBD1 (5 bases). From germline, CDR1 is MDHEN and CDR2 SYDVKM. The germline V and J ends were trimmed by 6 bases and 5 bases, with 13 bases remaining between them. The CDR3 totals 13 residues. The DNA of the CDR3 is TGTGCCAGCAGCCCGCCCAGGGATACTGAAGCTTTCTTT. Translating it yields CASSPPRDTEAFF.

The CDR3 DNA sequence: TGTGCCAGCAGCCGGACAGGGGGCACTGAAGCTTTCTTT. Its protein is CASSRTGGTEAFF. V usage is TRBV7-6 and J usage is TRBJ1-1; 10 bases line up with TRBD1. The CDR3 runs to 13 residues. The germline V gene has CDR1 SGHVS and CDR2 FNYEAQ. The V segment lost 5 bases and the J segment 4 bases; nucleotides outside the gene matches: 1.

The J gene is TRBJ1-1, the V gene TRBV7-3, with a possible D match to TRBD1 (5 bases). The CDR3 contains 16 residues. Trimming removed 5 bases from V and 0 bases from J, with 16 bases in between. Germline values: CDR1 SGHTA, CDR2 FQGTGA. The CDR3 spells CASSPHLREVNTEAFF. CDR3 coding DNA: TGTGCCAGCAGCCCCCATCTCAGGGAGGTGAACACTGAAGCTTTCTTT. The complete variable domain, with remaining parts taken from reference TRBV7-3 and TRBJ1-1, reads GAGVSQTPSNKVTEKGKYVELRCDPISGHTALYWYRQSLGQGPEFLIYFQGTGAADDSGLPNDRFFAVRPEGSVSTLKIQRTERGDSAVYLCASSPHLREVNTEAFFGQGTRLTVV.

This chain connects TRBV6-1 to TRBJ2-3; D may be TRBD2 (6 bases). CDR3 length: 11 amino acids. CDR1 and CDR2 (germline): MNHNS, SASEGT. Between the trimmed V and J ends, which lost 2 bases and 14 bases, there was a span of 11 bases. The CDR3 loop reads CASSERRAPYF. In DNA, the CDR3 is TGTGCCAGCAGTGAACGGAGGGCTCCGTATTTT.

This clone was seen only a few times. V is TRBV5-1 and J is TRBJ1-4; D unclear. The V end lost 1 base, the J end lost 4 bases, and 5 bases lay between the germline ends. The CDR3 consists of 13 residues. Germline-derived CDR1 and CDR2 are SGHRS and YFSETQ. This CDR3 reads CASSLYSNEKLFF. The CDR3 DNA reads TGCGCCAGCAGCTTGTACAGTAATGAAAAACTGTTTTTT. The entire variable domain, with the rest obtained from reference TRBV5-1 and TRBJ1-4, is as follows: KAGVTQTPRYLIKTRGQQVTLSCSPISGHRSVSWYQQTPGQGLQFLFEYFSETQRNKGNFPGRFSGRQFSNSRSEMNVSTLELGDSALYLCASSLYSNEKLFFGSGTQLSVL.

This chain connects TRBV19 to TRBJ1-1, with 8 positions matching TRBD1. V dropped 3 bases and J dropped 4; count of bases not matched to a gene: 13. In germline, CDR1 is LNHDA, CDR2 SQIVND (reference sequence). This CDR3 is 17 amino acids long. CDR3 DNA: TGTGCCAGTAGTATGGGATCTCGAACAGGGGGAGTCACTGAAGCTTTCTTT. This gives the protein CASSMGSRTGGVTEAFF.

This clone was counted a few times. This chain connects TRBV5-8 to TRBJ1-2; D is perhaps TRBD1 (6 bases). The germline V gene has CDR1 SGHTS and CDR2 YDEGEE. With 2 bases removed from V and 0 bases from J, the gap between germline ends came to 11 bases. This CDR3 is 15 amino acids long. The CDR3 DNA reads as TGTGCCAGCAGCTTTGGCAGGGGCGCTAACTATGGCTACACCTTC. This encodes CASSFGRGANYGYTF.

The gene calls are TRBV15 and TRBJ2-3; D remains ambiguous. Trimming removed 2 bases at V and 4 bases at J, with 16 bases between. The CDR3 is 16 residues long. CDR1 and CDR2 (germline): LNHNV, YYDKDF (reference sequence). The CDR3 loop is CATSRNPSIAPDTQYF. For the CDR3, the DNA is TGTGCCACCAGCAGAAATCCCTCTATTGCCCCAGATACGCAGTATTTT.

The chain has TRBV7-9 and TRBJ1-3, with D possibly being TRBD1 (5 bases). Germline CDR1 is SEHNR and CDR2 is FQNEAQ (reference sequence). This CDR3 is built from 15 residues. Trimming cost V 2 bases and J 2 bases, with 10 bases left between them. CDR3 coding DNA: TGTGCCAGCAGCTTACCAGGGTACGCTGGAAACACCATATATTTT. Translation gives CASSLPGYAGNTIYF.

CDR3 residues: CASSLGQGRLIGNSPLHF. The CDR3 DNA reads TGTGCCAGCAGCCTTGGACAGGGACGATTAATCGGAAATTCACCCCTCCACTTT. The rearrangement uses TRBV3-1 (or the pseudogene TRBV3-2) and TRBJ1-6; TRBD1 matches 8 bases. CDR3 length: 18 residues. The germline gives CDR1 LGHDT, CDR2 YNNKEL (reference sequence). V trimming: 4 bases; J trimming: 7 bases; junction bases outside the gene matches: 15.

The V gene is TRBV12-3 or TRBV12-4, the J gene TRBJ2-7, with a tentative D call TRBD1 (5 bases). The CDR3 sequence is 13 residues long. Between the trimmed V and J ends, which lost 5 bases and 0 bases, there was a span of 8 bases. The CDR3, as DNA: TGTGCCAGCAGTCGACAGCTCTCCTACGAGCAGTACTTC. It specifies CASSRQLSYEQYF.

With respect to this clone: The junction and the germline gene differ at one end; a read error may be behind it. CDR3: CASSAGGKQPQHF. CDR3 coding DNA: TGTGCCAGCAGCGCAGGGGGCAAGCAGCCCCAGCATTTT. The chain combines TRBV6-5 with TRBJ1-5, with 8 positions matching TRBD1. The CDR3 has 13 residues. CDR1 and CDR2 from the germline V gene are MNHEY and SVGAGI.

This rearrangement joins TRBV7-9 to TRBJ2-7; 10 bases match TRBD2. The CDR3 is made up of 14 amino acids. From germline, CDR1 is SEHNR and CDR2 FQNEAQ (reference sequence). With 1 base clipped from V and 8 bases from J, the junction kept 5 bases outside the gene matches. CDR3: CASSLEGSGGQQYF. For the CDR3, the DNA is TGTGCCAGCAGCTTAGAGGGTAGCGGGGGGCAGCAGTACTTC.

The rearrangement joins TRBV30 to TRBJ1-2, with 9 bases matching TRBD1. The CDR3 spans 15 residues. J lost 5 bases, V lost 0 bases, and 7 bases had no gene match. CDR1 is GTSNPN and CDR2 is SVGIG in the germline V gene (reference sequence). CDR3 DNA: TGTGCCTGGAGTGTAGGGGGACAGGGTGTTTATGGCTACACCTTC. Encoded protein: CAWSVGGQGVYGYTF.

The rearrangement joins TRBV28 to TRBJ2-3, with D possibly being TRBD2 (5 bases). CDR3 length: 15 amino acids. The V gene lost 5 bases and the J gene lost 3 bases, with 15 bases spanning the gap. Germline V gene sequence: CDR1 MDHEN, CDR2 SYDVKM. The CDR3 nucleotides read TGTGCCAGCAGTCCCTCGTCACTAGTGACAGATACGCAGTATTTT. Its translation is CASSPSSLVTDTQYF.

The chain is built from TRBV12-3 or TRBV12-4 and TRBJ1-5; D may be TRBD1 (5 bases). The ends were cut back, 5 bases at V and 4 bases at J, with 9 bases in the middle. The CDR3 has 13 amino acids. CDR3 sequence reads: CASSPDTNQPQHF. CDR3 nucleotides: TGTGCCAGCAGTCCGGACACTAATCAGCCCCAGCATTTT.

About this clone itself: Other DNA sequences in the sample encode the same CDR3. This chain links TRBV12-3 or TRBV12-4 with TRBJ1-5; 10 bases map to TRBD1. V was clipped by 4 bases and J by 6 bases; unmatched bases: 0. This CDR3 has 13 amino acids. The CDR3 DNA is TGTGCCAGCAGTTGGACAGGGGGTCAGCCCCAGCATTTT. This encodes CASSWTGGQPQHF.